The 20 T cell receptor beta chains in this list originate from one sample, sequenced in a study of T cells in localized non-small cell lung cancer. Some clones are missing from TCRdb's copy, which holds only in-frame ones; the method was immunoSEQ multiplex PCR. This table has tens of thousands of clones, almost 90% appearing once. The material was peripheral blood, obtained before any cancer treatment. These TCRs come from a female donor at least 60 years old with stage I squamous cell lung carcinoma.

V is TRBV9 and J is TRBJ2-1; no definite D call. V lost 0 bases and J 8 bases, leaving 6 bases between the germline ends. This CDR3 spans 12 amino acids. The germline CDR1 and CDR2 sequences are SGDLS and YYNGEE. The CDR3 spells CASSVGVYEQFF. For the CDR3, the DNA is TGTGCCAGCAGCGTAGGAGTCTATGAGCAGTTCTTC. The whole variable domain, remainder taken from reference TRBV9 and TRBJ2-1, is DSGVTQTPKHLITATGQRVTLRCSPRSGDLSVYWYQQSLDQGLQFLIQYYNGEERAKGNILERFSAQQFPDLHSELNLSSLELGDSALYFCASSVGVYEQFFGPGTRLTVL.

The V and J genes are TRBV6-1 and TRBJ2-5; tentatively, D is TRBD1 or TRBD2 (5 bases each). This CDR3 spans 15 amino acids. Trimming removed 2 bases at V and 2 bases at J, with 12 bases between. Germline V gives CDR1 MNHNS, CDR2 SASEGT. The CDR3 loop reads CASSERGEYQETQYF. The CDR3 coding sequence is TGTGCCAGCAGTGAAAGGGGAGAATATCAAGAGACCCAGTACTTC.

The chain carries TRBV10-3 and TRBJ2-7, with TRBD1 as a possible D gene (6 bases). Trimming took 10 bases from V and 3 from J, leaving 10 bases between them. The CDR3 runs 11 residues. Germline CDR1 is ENHRY and CDR2 is SYGVKD. For the CDR3, the DNA is TGTGCCACGCAACAGGGCTACGAGCAGTACTTC. Amino acid sequence: CATQQGYEQYF.

The V call is TRBV4-3, the J call TRBJ2-7; D is perhaps TRBD2 (5 bases). The germline V gene encodes CDR1 LGHNA and CDR2 YSLEER. The CDR3 contains 14 residues. The V end lost 6 bases, the J end lost 7 bases, and 19 bases lay between the germline ends. CDR3 protein: CASRLEATTGEQYF. The CDR3 nucleotides read TGCGCCAGCAGGTTAGAGGCCACTACGGGAGAGCAGTACTTC.

The rearrangement joins TRBV7-8 to TRBJ1-1; possibly TRBD1 for D (6 bases). The CDR3 sequence is 16 residues long. CDR1 is SGHVS, CDR2 FQNEAQ, per germline. Deletions cut 4 bases from V and 10 bases from J, with 25 bases between. CDR3 amino acids: CASSSARQAPSIAAFF. The DNA of the CDR3 is TGTGCCAGCAGCTCAGCTCGACAGGCCCCATCCATCGCAGCTTTCTTT.

Of note for this clone: One junction end disagrees with the germline gene, perhaps due to a read error. The V call is TRBV7-7, the J call TRBJ2-3, with D unclear. The CDR3 spans 13 residues. Germline assignment: CDR1 SSHAT and CDR2 FNYEAQ (reference sequence). The CDR3: CASSSYMGDTQYF. The CDR3 DNA reads as TGTGCTAGCAGCTCCTATATGGGGGATACGCAGTATTTT.

The gene calls are TRBV7-6 and TRBJ2-2; D call uncertain. The germline V gene encodes CDR1 SGHVS and CDR2 FNYEAQ. The CDR3 consists of 13 residues. Trimming took off 5 bases at V and 4 bases at J, with 8 bases between the two ends. CDR3 coding DNA: TGTGCCAGCAGCCCTAGGCCCACCGGGGAGCTGTTTTTT. It encodes CASSPRPTGELFF.

This rearrangement joins TRBV4-3 to TRBJ1-5; 10 bases agree with TRBD1. From germline, CDR1 is LGHNA and CDR2 YSLEER. V lost 3 bases and J lost 5; bases outside the gene matches: 1. The CDR3 runs to 14 residues. As DNA, the CDR3 is TGCGCCAGCAGCCACGGGACAGGGGATCAGCCCCAGCATTTT. Protein: CASSHGTGDQPQHF.

This sequence joins TRBV29-1 and TRBJ2-3, with D perhaps TRBD1 or TRBD2 (6 bases each). V lost 7 bases to trimming and J lost 0 bases, with 23 bases between them. Germline V gene data show CDR1 as SQVTM and CDR2 as ANQGSEA. The CDR3 has 17 amino acids. The CDR3 spells CSATSRRGPQSTDTQYF. CDR3 coding DNA: TGCAGCGCCACGTCCCGCCGGGGGCCTCAGAGCACAGATACGCAGTATTTT.

The chain couples TRBV12-5 to TRBJ2-4; D is perhaps TRBD2 (6 bases). Germline V gene lookup returns CDR1 LGHNT and CDR2 FRNRAP. The CDR3 length is 14 residues. Trimming shortened V by 2 bases and J by 1 base, and 6 bases separated the two germline ends. The CDR3 loop reads CASGLRGAKNIQYF. DNA of the CDR3: TGTGCTAGTGGTTTGCGGGGGGCCAAAAACATTCAGTACTTC.

CDR3 bases: TGTGCCAGCTCCGCGCAGGGAGGCGGTGTAGATGAGCAGTTCTTC. This gives the protein CASSAQGGGVDEQFF. The chain is built from TRBV11-3 and TRBJ2-1; possibly TRBD2 for D (6 bases). V lost 8 bases and J 8 bases, leaving 22 bases between the germline ends. Germline V lookup: CDR1 SGHNT, CDR2 YENEEA. This CDR3 has 15 amino acids.

In its sample, this clone was seen once. The chain is built from TRBV7-2 and TRBJ2-2, with TRBD1 identical over 9 bases. Germline trimming cut 4 bases from V and 4 bases from J; bases unmatched to any gene: 7. CDR1 is SGHTA, CDR2 FQGNSA, per germline. The CDR3 is 16 amino acids. The CDR3 is CASSSTQTGGTGELFF. DNA for the CDR3: TGTGCCAGCAGCTCGACTCAGACAGGGGGCACCGGGGAGCTGTTTTTT. Full variable domain (rest looked up from reference TRBV7-2 and TRBJ2-2): GAGVSQSPSNKVTEKGKDVELRCDPISGHTALYWYRQSLGQGLEFLIYFQGNSAPDKSGLPSDRFSAERTGGSVSTLTIQRTQQEDSAVYLCASSSTQTGGTGELFFGEGSRLTVL.

J is TRBJ2-1 and V is TRBV10-3; 11 nucleotides match TRBD2. This CDR3 spans 15 amino acids. The trim removed 3 bases at V and 7 bases at J, leaving 5 bases unmatched. Germline V gene lookup returns CDR1 ENHRY and CDR2 SYGVKD. DNA of the CDR3: TGTGCCATCAGTGATCCGGGACTAGCGGCGAATGAGCAGTTCTTC. Encoded protein: CAISDPGLAANEQFF.

The rearrangement uses TRBV12-5 and TRBJ2-5, with 10 positions matching TRBD2. The V gene end was trimmed by 1 base and the J gene end by 2 bases; junction bases not matched to a gene: 4. The CDR3 is made up of 16 amino acids. Germline CDR1 reads LGHNT; CDR2 reads FRNRAP. DNA of the CDR3: TGTGCTAGTGGTTTGGGCCAGACTAGCGGGCAAGAGACCCAGTACTTC. Encoded protein: CASGLGQTSGQETQYF.

The count of this clone is one. CDR3 sequence (DNA): TGTGCCAGCAGTTATTTCCAGAGCACAGATACGCAGTATTTT. The encoded protein is CASSYFQSTDTQYF. This sequence joins TRBV6-6 and TRBJ2-3; D is ambiguous. V dropped 3 bases and J dropped 0 bases, with 7 bases sitting between them. The germline gives CDR1 MNHNY, CDR2 SVGAGI (reference sequence). This CDR3 comprises 14 residues.

The V gene is TRBV7-9, the J gene TRBJ2-5; weak D call: TRBD1 (7 bases). The CDR3 contains 16 residues. The germline gives CDR1 SEHNR, CDR2 FQNEAQ (reference sequence). With 6 bases removed from V and 5 bases from J, the gap between germline ends came to 22 bases. CDR3 DNA: TGTGCCAGCAGTTACCGGAGACAGGGAGGACGGGAGACCCAGTACTTC. It yields the protein CASSYRRQGGRETQYF. The complete variable domain, with remaining parts taken from reference TRBV7-9 and TRBJ2-5, reads DTGVSQNPRHKITKRGQNVTFRCDPISEHNRLYWYRQTLGQGPEFLTYFQNEAQLEKSRLLSDRFSAERPKGSFSTLEIQRTEQGDSAMYLCASSYRRQGGRETQYFGPGTRLLVL.

The chain recombines TRBV6-5 with TRBJ2-1, with no clear D. The CDR3 loop spans 13 amino acids. The V and J ends lost 7 bases and 2 bases respectively, with 9 bases between them. Looked up from germline, CDR1 is MNHEY and CDR2 is SVGAGI. CDR3 nucleotides: TGTGCCAGCACCCCTCCCCCCTACAATGAGCAGTTCTTC. This gives the protein CASTPPPYNEQFF.

The chain combines TRBV4-3 with TRBJ2-7, with D possibly being TRBD1 (5 bases). Germline V gene sequence: CDR1 LGHNA, CDR2 YSLEER. V gave up 1 base and J gave up 2 bases, with 12 bases separating them. The CDR3 is 15 amino acids. In DNA form, the CDR3 reads TGCGCCAGCAGCCAAGGTCGACAGTCGCCCTACGAGCAGTACTTC. Translating gives CASSQGRQSPYEQYF.

V and J are TRBV27 and TRBJ1-2; TRBD1 matches at 9 bases. This CDR3 contains 15 residues. Germline CDR1 is MNHEY and CDR2 is SMNVEV (reference sequence). The junction had 16 bases not matched to a gene; V was cut back by 6 bases and J by 11 bases. In DNA form, the CDR3 reads TGTGCCAGCAGAGTTAATTGGCGGGACAGGGCGAAATACACCTTC. Amino acid sequence: CASRVNWRDRAKYTF.

The chain has TRBV9 and TRBJ2-1; 13 nucleotides match TRBD2. Trimming took 3 bases from V and 8 from J; bases not matched to a gene: 8. This CDR3 has 16 amino acids. Germline V CDR1 and CDR2: SGDLS, YYNGEE. This chain's CDR3 is CASSATSGRPFDEQFF. Here the CDR3 DNA reads TGTGCCAGCAGCGCGACTAGCGGGAGGCCCTTCGATGAGCAGTTCTTC.